The clone carrying this T cell receptor (beta chain) has more than one count but fewer than ten. Its cognate antigen is unknown. Other DNA sequences in this specimen translate into the identical CDR3. These data originate in a study of shared clonotypes between healthy human individuals. Study findings and constraints: Only blood was sampled, and tissue TCR repertoires likely differ from blood ones.

From germline, CDR1 is SGHNT and CDR2 YENEEA. This CDR3 contains 13 residues. V was pared by 4 bases and J by 10 bases, with 3 bases of the junction left unmatched. Deep was the level used in running the assay. Assay used: immunoSEQ multiplex PCR; TCRdb lists only in-frame clones, some missing. The repertoire consists of hundreds of thousands of clones, with about three quarters occurring once and the leading ten covering more than 1.5%. The study drew its donors from healthy HIV-negative adults without recent acute infections or vaccinations. Negatively enriched CD4+ T cells were divided by CD45RA into naive and memory.

This receptor was obtained from a woman in her twenties or thirties in good health. The V and J genes are TRBV11-3 and TRBJ2-6; 8 nucleotides match TRBD1. The sequenced material came from memory CD4+ T cells sorted from blood. Subset meaning: CD45RA-negative fraction. CDR3 residues: CASSSGGANVLTF. CDR3 coding DNA: TGTGCCAGCAGCTCAGGGGGCGCGAACGTCCTGACTTTC.